These 5 T cell receptor beta chains were all obtained from the same sample, sequenced in a study of CD8+ T cells in alopecia areata. It was cDNA, reverse transcribed from extracted RNA, that served as the sequencing template. TCRdb's table, derived via immunoSEQ multiplex PCR, lists solely in-frame clones and lacks some. The sample holds over 250,000 clones, and no clone turns up only once. Cells pooled from cutaneous lymph nodes were sorted on CD4, CD8alpha, NKG2D, NKG2ACE and other markers. The sequenced material came from CD4+ T cells sorted from a lymph node. These receptors came from a C3H/HeJ mouse with alopecia areata. Strain MHC haplotype: H2-k.

The sample holds a few counts of this clone. All gene names here are mouse names. The DNA ends 4 residues before the CDR3 does, and the rest of the CDR3 is filled in from the germline J gene. The V call is TRBV17, the J call TRBJ2-4; 12 bases agree with TRBD2. Germline V gene data show CDR1 as MNHDT and CDR2 as YYDKIL. There are 16 residues in the CDR3. V lost 5 bases, J lost 1 base, and 4 bases stayed unmatched. CDR3 sequence reads: CASSVTGGARQNTLYF. CDR3 DNA (partial): TGTGCTAGCAGTGTGACTGGGGGGGCGCGTCAAAAC.

This clone was picked up a small number of times. Mouse gene names apply. CDR3 in amino acids: CASSEAGGAETLYF. The CDR3 DNA, read in part, is TGTGCCAGCAGTGAGGCAGGGGGAGCAGAA. The chain employs TRBV19 and TRBJ2-3; 7 bases agree with TRBD1. The CDR3 end is not reached by the read, which stops 4 residues before it; the germline J gene fills it in. The CDR3 covers 14 residues. Germline V gene sequence: CDR1 FNHDT, CDR2 SITEND (reference sequence). Unmatched junction bases numbered 5, after V lost 4 bases and J lost 3 bases. The full variable domain, its missing parts supplied by reference TRBV19 and TRBJ2-3, is GGIITQTPKFLIGQEGQKLTLKCQQNFNHDTMYWYRQDSGKGLRLIYYSITENDLQKGDLSEGYDASREKKSSFSLTVTSAQKNEMAVFLCASSEAGGAETLYFGSGTRLTVL.

Turning to this clone: A much larger clone differs from this one at a single base, so this may be a read error. Mouse names are used for the genes. The read is 4 residues too short to cover the CDR3 end, so that end is filled in from the germline J gene. The chain links TRBV5 to TRBJ1-2; TRBD1 matches 7 bases. J was trimmed by 0 bases and V by 5 bases; bases with no gene match: 3. The CDR3 totals 14 residues. Germline V gives CDR1 LGHNA, CDR2 YNLKQL (reference sequence). The CDR3 loop is CASSDGTANSDYTF. The part of the CDR3 DNA that was read is TGTGCCAGCAGCGACGGGACAGCAAACTCC.

With regard to this clone: Gene names denote mouse genes. Read data end 4 residues before the CDR3 end; the end is taken from the germline J gene. The rearrangement uses TRBV5 and TRBJ2-5, with D possibly matching TRBD1 (5 bases). The CDR3 extends over 14 amino acids. The germline V gene has CDR1 LGHNA and CDR2 YNLKQL (reference sequence). Partial CDR3 DNA: TGTGCCAGCAGCCAAGACAGGGCGGGGGAC. Residues: CASSQDRAGD. The entire CDR3 reads CASSQDRAGDTQYF.

As regards this clone: Genes and germline are mouse. The missing CDR3 end, 4 residues past where the read stops, is filled in from the germline J gene. The same CDR3 is also encoded by other DNA sequences in this sample. The chain employs TRBV5 and TRBJ1-1; D is possibly TRBD1 (6 bases). Germline-derived CDR1 and CDR2 are LGHNA and YNLKQL (reference sequence). The CDR3 totals 12 residues. CDR3 amino acids: CASSLQGREVFF. The covered CDR3 bases are TGTGCCAGCAGCCTCCAGGGGAGA.